This T cell receptor (beta chain) was identified during a study of glioma-infiltrating T cells after dendritic cell vaccination. For the study at large: Three intradermal dendritic cell vaccine injections were given every two weeks.

This clone was found a few times. Only patients with spare fresh-frozen tumor and over two years of follow-up were included. Blood PBMC samples: pre-vaccination, two weeks post third vaccination, and at tumor progression. Amplification used 60 V beta primers and 13 J beta primers. TCRdb's copy holds only in-frame clones and misses some; the assay was immunoSEQ multiplex PCR. The table records 90,000 to 100,000 clones, 70% to 80% of them present only once. This CDR3 is built from 13 residues. The V end was cut by 4 bases, the J end by 5 bases, with 8 bases between. The germline V gene has CDR1 MNHNS and CDR2 SASEGT.

The source material was blood, sampled before dendritic cell vaccination. The TCR originated in a human donor with glioblastoma. The rearrangement links TRBV6-1 to TRBJ2-2; possible D gene TRBD2, 6 bases. The CDR3 coding sequence is TGTGCCAGCAGTGCTGGACTAACCGGGGAGCTGTTTTTT. Its translation: CASSAGLTGELFF.